What follows are 30 T cell receptor beta chains derived from one specimen sequenced in a study of siplizumab effects on memory and regulatory T cells. Profiled with immunoSEQ multiplex PCR; TCRdb holds only in-frame clones, not every one. Here the sample spans approximately 75,000 clones, 93% being singletons. What was sequenced was CD8+ T cells sorted from blood. These receptors were taken from a human donor in good health.

The chain uses TRBV4-1 and TRBJ2-1, with 11 positions matching TRBD2. Germline V gene sequence: CDR1 MGHRA, CDR2 YSYEKL. V trimming: 2 bases; J trimming: 12 bases; junction bases outside the gene matches: 0. The CDR3 is 12 residues long. DNA of the CDR3: TGCGCCAGCAGCCAACTAGCGGGGGGGCAGTTCTTC. This sequence encodes CASSQLAGGQFF.

The gene calls are TRBV13 and TRBJ1-4, with 7 bases aligning to TRBD1. Germline CDR1 PRHDT, CDR2 FYEKMQ (reference sequence). V shed 5 bases and J 13 bases; nucleotides not matched to a gene: 13. The CDR3 sequence is 14 residues long. CDR3 sequence reads: CASSGGTVDVGLFF. CDR3 sequence (DNA): TGTGCCAGCAGCGGGGGGACAGTGGATGTTGGACTGTTTTTT.

The CDR3 here is CASNRGDEKLFF. CDR3 in DNA: TGTGCCAGCAATCGGGGGGATGAAAAACTGTTTTTT. The chain uses TRBV25-1 and TRBJ1-4; a weak D match, TRBD1 (5 bases). There are 12 residues in the CDR3. Germline CDR1 reads MGHDK; CDR2 reads SYGVNS. V lost 7 bases and J lost 6, with 9 bases in between.

J is TRBJ2-1 and V is TRBV5-4, with D unresolved. Trimming shortened V by 8 bases and J by 9 bases, and 18 bases separated the two germline ends. Germline V gene lookup returns CDR1 SGHNT and CDR2 YYREEE (reference sequence). The CDR3 has 13 residues. CDR3 in DNA: TGTGCCAGTCACCCGGAGAGGCCAATTGAGCAGTTCTTC. Translation gives CASHPERPIEQFF.

This chain connects TRBV7-9 to TRBJ1-5; D remains unclear. Germline V gene lookup returns CDR1 SEHNR and CDR2 FQNEAQ (reference sequence). Trimming took off 2 bases at V and 3 bases at J, with 8 bases between the two ends. This CDR3 contains 14 residues. CDR3: CASSLRELNQPQHF. The CDR3 DNA sequence: TGTGCCAGCAGCTTACGGGAACTCAATCAGCCCCAGCATTTT. Full variable domain (outside the CDR3, taken from reference TRBV7-9 and TRBJ1-5): DTGVSQNPRHKITKRGQNVTFRCDPISEHNRLYWYRQTLGQGPEFLTYFQNEAQLEKSRLLSDRFSAERPKGSFSTLEIQRTEQGDSAMYLCASSLRELNQPQHFGDGTRLSIL.

The J gene is TRBJ1-5, the V gene TRBV7-5; the table's D call TRBD1 went unverified against the DNA. TRBV7-5 is an annotated pseudogene. The CDR3 has 14 amino acids. The CDR3 nucleotides read TGTGTCAGAAGCTTACCCAGGGACAATCAGCCCCAGCATTTT. Amino acid sequence: CVRSLPRDNQPQHF.

In DNA form, the CDR3 reads TGCGCCAGCAGCTTGGCCGCTGTGAACACTGAAGCTTTCTTT. Amino acids: CASSLAAVNTEAFF. The chain joins TRBV5-1 to TRBJ1-1; D gene uncertain. Germline CDR1 reads SGHRS; CDR2 reads YFSETQ. The CDR3 is 14 residues long. Trimming stripped 0 bases from V and 0 bases from J, with 6 bases between.

V and J are TRBV21-1 and TRBJ1-5; the D segment call TRBD1 is taken from the table without a DNA check. TRBV21-1 corresponds to a pseudogene. The CDR3 covers 15 residues. The CDR3 loop is CASSKSGRSNQPQHF. The DNA for the CDR3 is TGTGCCAGCAGCAAGTCAGGGCGGAGCAATCAGCCCCAGCATTTT.

The genes are TRBV11-2 and TRBJ2-1, with 8 bases aligning to TRBD2. Germline CDR1 reads SGHAT; CDR2 reads FQNNGV. The V segment lost 5 bases and the J segment 9 bases; nucleotides outside the gene matches: 0. CDR3 length: 11 residues. The CDR3 region has the DNA TGTGCCAGCAGCCGGGGGGGTGAGCAGTTCTTC. Translating it yields CASSRGGEQFF.

This clone is a singleton in its sample. This chain uses TRBV9 with TRBJ2-3; TRBD2 is a possible D gene (6 bases). Trimming removed 2 bases from V and 1 base from J, with 14 bases in between. The CDR3 contains 16 residues. Germline-derived CDR1 and CDR2 are SGDLS and YYNGEE. The CDR3 here is CASSVPTASGTDTQYF. CDR3 nucleotides: TGTGCCAGCAGCGTTCCCACGGCTAGCGGCACAGATACGCAGTATTTT. Looking up the rest from reference TRBV9 and TRBJ2-3 gives the full variable domain: DSGVTQTPKHLITATGQRVTLRCSPRSGDLSVYWYQQSLDQGLQFLIQYYNGEERAKGNILERFSAQQFPDLHSELNLSSLELGDSALYFCASSVPTASGTDTQYFGPGTRLTVL.

CDR3 nucleotide sequence: TGTGCCAGCAGGGAACTAGCGGGGGGGCTCAGGGATACGCAGTATTTT. Its translation is CASRELAGGLRDTQYF. The chain combines TRBV9 with TRBJ2-3; 13 nucleotides align to TRBD2. From germline, CDR1 is SGDLS and CDR2 YYNGEE. After removal of 5 bases from V and 6 bases from J, the junction contained 9 bases not matched to a gene. This CDR3 is built from 16 residues.

This chain connects TRBV4-3 to TRBJ2-5, with TRBD2 identical over 10 bases. Germline V gene sequence: CDR1 LGHNA, CDR2 YSLEER. J lost 2 bases, V lost 0 bases, and 6 bases had no gene match. This CDR3 is built from 17 residues. The CDR3 is CASSQDLLAGEQETQYF. The CDR3 DNA reads TGCGCCAGCAGCCAAGATCTGCTAGCGGGGGAACAAGAGACCCAGTACTTC.

This clone was seen once. The CDR3 here is CASSPEALNTEAFF. Written as DNA, the CDR3 is TGTGCCAGCAGCCCGGAGGCCTTGAACACTGAAGCTTTCTTT. The rearrangement joins TRBV5-4 to TRBJ1-1; D is ambiguous. CDR1 SGHNT and CDR2 YYREEE come from the germline V gene (reference sequence). Trimming stripped 4 bases from V and 0 bases from J, with 10 bases between. The CDR3 sequence is 14 residues long.

V is TRBV6-1 and J is TRBJ2-1, with 14 bases identical to TRBD2. After removal of 3 bases from V and 8 bases from J, the junction contained 9 bases not matched to a gene. Per germline, CDR1 MNHNS and CDR2 SASEGT. The CDR3 sequence is 17 residues long. DNA of the CDR3: TGTGCCAGCAGTGAGGGACTAGCGGGGGAGACCTCGTATGAGCAGTTCTTC. Protein sequence: CASSEGLAGETSYEQFF.

The chain recombines TRBV4-2 with TRBJ1-6; 8 bases fit TRBD1. The CDR3 totals 14 residues. The germline CDR1 and CDR2 sequences are LGHNA and YNFKEQ. Trimming cost V 5 bases and J 8 bases; bases outside gene matches: 5. CDR3 sequence reads: CASSSGQGDSPLHF. In DNA, the CDR3 is TGTGCCAGCAGCTCAGGACAGGGCGATTCACCCCTCCACTTT.

This chain joins TRBV7-9 and TRBJ2-1; perhaps D is TRBD1 or TRBD2 (5 bases each). V lost 5 bases and J 10 bases, leaving 12 bases between the germline ends. The CDR3 covers 12 residues. Germline V gene lookup returns CDR1 SEHNR and CDR2 FQNEAQ (reference sequence). For the CDR3, the DNA is TGTGCCAGCAGCGAGGGGTCGAAGGAGCAGTTCTTC. As protein: CASSEGSKEQFF.

This rearrangement joins TRBV7-8 to TRBJ2-3; 12 bases match TRBD2. This CDR3 is 18 amino acids long. J gave up 5 bases and V 0 bases, and 9 bases lay outside the gene matches. The germline V gene has CDR1 SGHVS and CDR2 FQNEAQ. The CDR3 bases are TGTGCCAGCAGCTTAGCTTCACACACTAGCGGGGGGTTAGATACGCAGTATTTT. Translated: CASSLASHTSGGLDTQYF.

This clone occurred once. The chain employs TRBV7-6 and TRBJ1-5, with 7 positions matching TRBD1. The CDR3 is 14 amino acids. V lost 5 bases to trimming and J lost 9 bases; unmatched junction nucleotides: 10. Germline CDR1 reads SGHVS; CDR2 reads FNYEAQ. This CDR3 reads CASSQRTGDGPQHF. CDR3 nucleotides: TGTGCCAGCAGCCAGCGAACAGGGGACGGGCCCCAGCATTTT.

The CDR3: CASSLWVNEQFF. Written as DNA, the CDR3 is TGTGCCAGCAGCTTATGGGTCAATGAGCAGTTCTTC. V is TRBV7-9 and J is TRBJ2-1; D gene unclear. Germline-derived CDR1 and CDR2 are SEHNR and FQNEAQ (reference sequence). CDR3 length equals 12 residues. V was pared by 2 bases and J by 6 bases, with 5 bases between. Variable domain in full (rest from reference TRBV7-9 and TRBJ2-1): DTGVSQNPRHKITKRGQNVTFRCDPISEHNRLYWYRQTLGQGPEFLTYFQNEAQLEKSRLLSDRFSAERPKGSFSTLEIQRTEQGDSAMYLCASSLWVNEQFFGPGTRLTVL.

The chain combines TRBV19 with TRBJ1-2; 7 bases are a match to TRBD1. The germline gives CDR1 LNHDA, CDR2 SQIVND (reference sequence). The CDR3 loop spans 15 amino acids. J was trimmed by 4 bases and V by 4 bases; bases with no gene match: 9. CDR3 DNA sequence: TGTGCCAGTAGTACAGCTCAGGGGGTCGTCTATGGCTACACCTTC. Translating gives CASSTAQGVVYGYTF. The full variable domain, rest sourced from reference TRBV19 and TRBJ1-2, is DGGITQSPKYLFRKEGQNVTLSCEQNLNHDAMYWYRQDPGQGLRLIYYSQIVNDFQKGDIAEGYSVSREKKESFPLTVTSAQKNPTAFYLCASSTAQGVVYGYTFGSGTRLTVV.

V gene TRBV5-4 combines with J gene TRBJ2-3; D is unresolved. Germline loops: CDR1 SGHNT, CDR2 YYREEE (reference sequence). The V end was cut by 4 bases, the J end by 0 bases, with 3 bases between. The CDR3 extends over 12 amino acids. CDR3: CASSVSTDTQYF. CDR3 coding DNA: TGTGCCAGCAGCGTCAGCACAGATACGCAGTATTTT.

The chain couples TRBV7-9 to TRBJ1-4, with D maybe TRBD1 (5 bases). Looked up from germline, CDR1 is SEHNR and CDR2 is FQNEAQ (reference sequence). This CDR3 spans 15 amino acids. Trimming took 4 bases from V and 8 from J, leaving 17 bases between them. CDR3 bases: TGTGCCAGCAGCTCCCCTACCGGGACGGCCGAAAAACTGTTTTTT. This sequence encodes CASSSPTGTAEKLFF.

This rearrangement joins TRBV14 to TRBJ1-6; D gene uncertain. The CDR3 is 13 amino acids. Germline assignment: CDR1 SGHDN and CDR2 FVKESK. The ends were cut back, 0 bases at V and 17 bases at J, with 14 bases in the middle. The DNA for the CDR3 is TGTGCCAGCAGCCAAGAAGATCGGACGGCCTTCCACTTT. Its translation is CASSQEDRTAFHF.

The chain joins TRBV20-1 to TRBJ2-3; D gene unclear. This CDR3 comprises 11 residues. V was shortened by 0 bases and J by 5 bases, with 3 bases between the two germline ends. CDR1 DFQATT and CDR2 SNEGSKA come from the germline V gene (reference sequence). CDR3 coding DNA: TGCAGTGCTAGAGAGGGAGATACGCAGTATTTT. Translating it yields CSAREGDTQYF.

The genes are TRBV4-2 and TRBJ1-4; D may be TRBD1 (5 bases). This CDR3 contains 15 residues. Trimming pared 0 bases from V and 6 bases from J, leaving 11 bases between. Germline-derived CDR1 and CDR2 are LGHNA and YNFKEQ. This CDR3 is CASSQDPRVDEKLFF. The CDR3 coding sequence is TGTGCCAGCAGCCAAGATCCCAGGGTTGATGAAAAACTGTTTTTT.

The chain couples TRBV9 to TRBJ2-7; perhaps TRBD2 as D (7 bases). The germline V and J ends were trimmed by 0 bases and 3 bases, with 10 bases remaining between them. The germline V gene has CDR1 SGDLS and CDR2 YYNGEE. This CDR3 spans 14 amino acids. The CDR3 protein is CASSVEGGLYEQYF. CDR3 DNA: TGTGCCAGCAGCGTAGAGGGGGGGCTCTACGAGCAGTACTTC.

The chain employs TRBV19 and TRBJ2-3, with no clear D. V lost 5 bases to trimming and J lost 2 bases, with 8 bases between them. The CDR3 has 13 amino acids. Per the germline V gene, CDR1 is LNHDA and CDR2 is SQIVND (reference sequence). The CDR3 is CASSFLFTDTQYF. In DNA, the CDR3 is TGTGCCAGTAGTTTCCTCTTCACAGATACGCAGTATTTT.

The rearrangement uses TRBV19 and TRBJ2-3; D unclear. The germline V gene encodes CDR1 LNHDA and CDR2 SQIVND (reference sequence). V was cut by 3 bases and J by 0 bases, with 4 bases left in between. The CDR3 loop spans 13 amino acids. The CDR3 spells CASSMYSTDTQYF. The DNA of the CDR3 is TGTGCCAGTAGTATGTACAGCACAGATACGCAGTATTTT.

A single count supports this clone. The V and J genes are TRBV9 and TRBJ2-3; TRBD2 aligns across 8 bases. The CDR3 length is 15 residues. Trimming removed 1 base from V and 4 bases from J; junction bases left unmatched: 5. Germline V lookup: CDR1 SGDLS, CDR2 YYNGEE. CDR3 residues: CASSVTGGQADTQYF. The CDR3 DNA is TGTGCCAGCAGCGTAACGGGGGGGCAGGCAGATACGCAGTATTTT.

This chain joins TRBV30 and TRBJ2-3; 9 bases align to TRBD2. The germline CDR1 and CDR2 sequences are GTSNPN and SVGIG (reference sequence). The CDR3 is 16 residues long. V lost 4 bases, J lost 0 bases, and 8 bases stayed unmatched. The CDR3 loop is CAWTSGVSTSTDTQYF. The CDR3 nucleotides are TGTGCCTGGACTAGCGGGGTCTCAACTAGCACAGATACGCAGTATTTT.